The rows below give T cell receptor beta chains drawn from one sample of a study of cytomegalovirus exposure and HLA in healthy donors. TCRdb's table, derived via immunoSEQ multiplex PCR, lists solely in-frame clones and lacks some. The sample gives 250,000 to 350,000 clones, about nine tenths of which show up once; roughly 4% is in the top ten. Material for sequencing was PBMCs. The receptor set was obtained from a man aged 35 to 55 in good health and CMV-seropositive. Both conserved end residues are part of each CDR3. Fields, in order: J gene, clone size, V gene, D gene, CDR3 DNA, CDR3 protein. A D gene is named only where the DNA matches it firmly. Size tells how often a clone was seen (once, few, many) or the class of an expanded clone, and some rows leave it out.

TRBJ2-6,.,TRBV5-1,.,TGCGCCAGCAGCTCCCCCCAGGGTGCCAGGTCTGGGGCCAACGTCCTGACTTTC,CASSSPQGARSGANVLTF
TRBJ2-7,.,TRBV27,TRBD1,TGTGCCAGCAGTCTGTCCGGGACAGGGGTTTCCTACGAGCAGTACTTC,CASSLSGTGVSYEQYF
TRBJ1-5,.,TRBV28,TRBD1,TGTGCCAGCAGTAGGCGGGGCCAGGGGGCCCATCAGCCCCAGCATTTT,CASSRRGQGAHQPQHF
TRBJ2-1,.,TRBV29-1,TRBD2,TGCAGCGTGGAACTAGCGGGAGGGTCCTACAATGAGCAGTTCTTC,CSVELAGGSYNEQFF
TRBJ2-1,.,TRBV5-6,TRBD1,TGTGCCAGCAGCCCCCGGACAGGCTATTACAATGAGCAGTTCTTC,CASSPRTGYYNEQFF
TRBJ2-1,few,TRBV18,.,TGTGCCAGCTCACCACCGGGACTTAACAATGAGCAGTTCTTC,CASSPPGLNNEQFF
TRBJ2-7,.,TRBV28,.,TGTGCCAGCAGCCCGGGGGGGACAGCTTACTCCTACGAGCAGTACTTC,CASSPGGTAYSYEQYF
TRBJ1-2,.,TRBV10-3,TRBD1,TGTGCCAGCGGGACAGAAAGCTTTGGCTACACCTTC,CASGTESFGYTF
TRBJ2-1,few,TRBV4-3,TRBD2,TGCGCCAGCAGCCAGGGGACTAGCCTCTACAATGAGCAGTTCTTC,CASSQGTSLYNEQFF
TRBJ2-1,.,TRBV9,TRBD2,TGTGCCAGCAGTCCCGGACTAGCGGACGTTGATGAGCAGTTCTTC,CASSPGLADVDEQFF
TRBJ2-1,.,TRBV5-4,TRBD2,TGTGCCAGCAGCGGTATAGCGGGAGGCCCTTCGAATGAGCAGTTCTTC,CASSGIAGGPSNEQFF
TRBJ2-1,.,TRBV27,.,TGTGCCAGCAGTTTATCCCCCCTCAATGAGCAGTTCTTC,CASSLSPLNEQFF
TRBJ1-3,.,TRBV27,.,TGTGCCAGCAGTTTCCGGGGATTCATTGGAAACACCATATATTTT,CASSFRGFIGNTIYF
TRBJ1-4,.,TRBV28,TRBD1,TGTGCCAGCAGTTTACTAGGTGCCACAGGGGATGAAAAACTGTTTTTT,CASSLLGATGDEKLFF
TRBJ1-1,.,TRBV5-1,.,TGCGCCAGCAGCTTGGGGCATCGAATGAACACTGAAGCTTTCTTT,CASSLGHRMNTEAFF
TRBJ2-3,.,TRBV5-4,.,TGTGCCAGCAGCCCCGGAGCAGATACGCAGTATTTT,CASSPGADTQYF
TRBJ2-1,.,TRBV9,.,TGTGCCAGCAGCGTAGCTGGGGCAGCGTACAATGAGCAGTTCTTC,CASSVAGAAYNEQFF
TRBJ2-3,.,TRBV7-6,TRBD1,TGTGCCAGCAGCCGCCGACAGGGCCTTGGCACAGATACGCAGTATTTT,CASSRRQGLGTDTQYF
TRBJ2-7,few,TRBV7-8,TRBD1,TGTGCCAGCAGCTCACAGGGGGTGTCCTACGAGCAGTACTTC,CASSSQGVSYEQYF
TRBJ1-5,.,TRBV7-2,.,TGTGCCAGCAGCCGTGAGGCGGGCGATCAGCCCCAGCATTTT,CASSREAGDQPQHF
TRBJ1-1,.,TRBV7-9,.,TGTGCCAGCAGCCCTATTATACTCAGGGGAAACACTGAAGCTTTCTTT,CASSPIILRGNTEAFF
TRBJ1-6,.,TRBV2,.,TGTGCCAGCAGTGAGGCGGGGATTGATTCACCCCTCCACTTT,CASSEAGIDSPLHF
TRBJ2-1,.,TRBV19,TRBD2,TGTGCCAGTAGTATAGATCTGGGACTAGCGGCCTACAATGAGCAGTTCTTC,CASSIDLGLAAYNEQFF
TRBJ1-5,.,TRBV4-2,.,TGTGCCAGCAGCCAAGACTACAGGTATAGCAATCAGCCCCAGCATTTT,CASSQDYRYSNQPQHF
TRBJ1-5,once,TRBV28,.,TGTGCCAGCAGTTTTCGAGACAGGAACAATCAGCCCCAGCATTTT,CASSFRDRNNQPQHF
TRBJ2-7,.,TRBV7-9,TRBD2,TGTGCCAGCAGCCTTCTACGGACTAGCGGGTACGAGCAGTACTTC,CASSLLRTSGYEQYF
TRBJ1-4,few,TRBV6-1,.,TGTGCCAGCAGGGGCCCCGGGGCTAATGAAAAACTGTTTTTT,CASRGPGANEKLFF
TRBJ2-7,.,TRBV11-2,TRBD2,TGTGCCAGCAGCTTAGTTAGCGGGACCTACGAGCAGTACTTC,CASSLVSGTYEQYF
TRBJ1-5,once,TRBV7-2,.,TGTGCCAGCAGCTTACAACGGGGTAATCAGCCCCAGCATTTT,CASSLQRGNQPQHF
TRBJ2-3,.,TRBV4-3,TRBD2,TGCGCCAGCAGCCGAGCGGGAGTTGGCGCAGATACGCAGTATTTT,CASSRAGVGADTQYF
TRBJ1-2,.,TRBV5-1,TRBD1,TGCGCCAGCAGCCCTGGAGCGGGGGACAGCCACGACTATGGCTACACCTTC,CASSPGAGDSHDYGYTF
TRBJ1-2,.,TRBV4-2,.,TGTGCCAGCAGCCAAAAGGCCCCGGGGGGTTATGGCTACACCTTC,CASSQKAPGGYGYTF
TRBJ2-1,once,TRBV7-2,TRBD2,TGTGCCAGCAGCTTAGGGACTAGCTCCTACTACAATGAGCAGTTCTTC,CASSLGTSSYYNEQFF
TRBJ1-1,.,TRBV4-2,TRBD1,TGTGCCAGCAGCCAAGGGGGACAGGGGTACACTGAAGCTTTCTTT,CASSQGGQGYTEAFF
TRBJ1-1,.,TRBV28,.,TGTGCCAGCAGTTTATATCGGACAGAAATGAACACTGAAGCTTTCTTT,CASSLYRTEMNTEAFF
TRBJ1-1,.,TRBV7-9,TRBD1,TGTGCCAGCAGCTTAACAGGGGGGTATGGCACTGAAGCTTTCTTT,CASSLTGGYGTEAFF
TRBJ2-1,.,TRBV14,TRBD1,TGTGCCAGCAGTCTGGGCAGGGGGCGCAACAATGAGCAGTTCTTC,CASSLGRGRNNEQFF
TRBJ1-2,few,TRBV7-8,TRBD1,TGTGCCAGCAGCTTAGCCCTCGGGACAGGGGTCGGCTACACCTTC,CASSLALGTGVGYTF
TRBJ2-7,once,TRBV6-6,.,TGTGCCAGCAGTTACCTCGCACAATCCGTGTCCTACGAGCAGTACTTC,CASSYLAQSVSYEQYF
TRBJ2-1,.,TRBV5-4,TRBD1,TGTGCCAGCAGCAGCCTAACGGGACAGTTCAACAATGAGCAGTTCTTC,CASSSLTGQFNNEQFF
TRBJ1-2,once,TRBV7-9,.,TGTGCCAGCCAAGGGACAAGGACAACTAACTATGGCTACACCTTC,CASQGTRTTNYGYTF
TRBJ1-5,many,TRBV4-1,TRBD1,TGCGCCAGCAGCCAAGGATACAGGGGAGCCAATCAGCCCCAGCATTTT,CASSQGYRGANQPQHF
TRBJ2-3,.,TRBV11-2,TRBD2,TGTGCCAGCAGCCCTCGGACTAGCGGGAGCTCAGATACGCAGTATTTT,CASSPRTSGSSDTQYF
TRBJ2-3,.,TRBV7-9,TRBD1,TGTGCCAGCAGCTTAAGATCTGGGACAGGGACAGATACGCAGTATTTT,CASSLRSGTGTDTQYF
TRBJ1-2,.,TRBV5-1,TRBD1,TGCGCCAGCAGCTTAACAGGGGGCAGTAACTATGGCTACACCTTC,CASSLTGGSNYGYTF